This TCR beta chain is drawn from a study of response to subunit inactivated influenza vaccine (dated by TCRdb to the late 2010s). As for the study more broadly: To follow how T cells responded to a trivalent subunit inactivated influenza vaccine, the researchers relied on deep quantitative profiling of the T cell receptor repertoire. Summary of the overall study and its limitations: It was suggested by the authors that each seasonal influenza vaccination may recruit only a limited number of new T cells.

Only a few counts were recorded for this clonotype. The target of this receptor is not known. No base-level quality is on record; no much larger clone is a single base apart. From its cysteine to its phenylalanine, the CDR3 spans 15 amino acids. Just the 45-base CDR3 DNA is kept, in frame starting at base 1. Trimming removed 3 bases from V and 5 bases from J; the gene matches leave 11 bases unexplained. CDR1 SQVTM and CDR2 ANQGSEA are derived from the germline V gene. Libraries came from RT-PCR. Instrument on record: Illumina HiSeq 2500. TCRdb handled the public reads itself, with Q25 trimming in fastp and clone calling in MiXCR, and kept productive beta chains. One record per CDR3 amino acid sequence lists the most common genes and DNA. This sample has more than 700,000 distinct CDR3 sequences in its table, and 21% of those were observed once. The ten largest clones represent roughly 10% of the sample.

Sample: PBMCs from blood, taken more than 4 days after vaccination. Rearrangement joined TRBV29-1 to TRBJ2-5; the central 8 bases match TRBD1. The sequence derives from a middle-aged man who received an inactivated influenza vaccine. Donor details come from another sample of the same person, matched by shared clones. The CDR3 reads as follows: CSVEPGQGAWETQYF. DNA sequence: TGCAGCGTTGAGCCTGGTCAGGGGGCATGGGAGACCCAGTACTTC.